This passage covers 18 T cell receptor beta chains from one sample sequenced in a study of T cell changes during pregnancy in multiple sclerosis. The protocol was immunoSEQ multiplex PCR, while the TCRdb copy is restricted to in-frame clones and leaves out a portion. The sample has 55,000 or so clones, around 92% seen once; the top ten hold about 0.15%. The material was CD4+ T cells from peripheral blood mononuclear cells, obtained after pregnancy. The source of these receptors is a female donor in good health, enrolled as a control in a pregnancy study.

In DNA form, the CDR3 reads TGCAGCGTTGGTAGCGGGGAGACCCAGTACTTC. Its protein is CSVGSGETQYF. The V call is TRBV29-1, the J call TRBJ2-5; TRBD2 matches at 7 bases. The CDR3 has 11 residues. The ends lost 4 bases at V and 5 bases at J; junction bases unmatched: 1. Germline loops: CDR1 SQVTM, CDR2 ANQGSEA.

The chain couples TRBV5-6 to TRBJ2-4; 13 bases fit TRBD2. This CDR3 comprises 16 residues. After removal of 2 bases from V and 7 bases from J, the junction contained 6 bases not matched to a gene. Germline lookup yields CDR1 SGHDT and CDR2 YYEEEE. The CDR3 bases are TGTGCCAGCAGCTTTCTCACTAGCGGGGGGGACAACATTCAGTACTTC. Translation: CASSFLTSGGDNIQYF. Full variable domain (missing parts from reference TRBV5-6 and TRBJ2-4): DAGVTQSPTHLIKTRGQQVTLRCSPKSGHDTVSWYQQALGQGPQFIFQYYEEEERQRGNFPDRFSGHQFPNYSSELNVNALLLGDSALYLCASSFLTSGGDNIQYFGAGTRLSVL.

The DNA for the CDR3 is TGTGCCAGCAGCCTAGGATCCCGACTAGCGGGGGGGTCGAGCTCCTACAATGAGCAGTTCTTC. Amino acid sequence: CASSLGSRLAGGSSSYNEQFF. V and J are TRBV4-2 and TRBJ2-1, with 14 bases lining up with TRBD2. With V trimmed by 4 bases and J by 0 bases, 14 bases remained unmatched. Germline lookup yields CDR1 LGHNA and CDR2 YNFKEQ. The CDR3 covers 21 residues.

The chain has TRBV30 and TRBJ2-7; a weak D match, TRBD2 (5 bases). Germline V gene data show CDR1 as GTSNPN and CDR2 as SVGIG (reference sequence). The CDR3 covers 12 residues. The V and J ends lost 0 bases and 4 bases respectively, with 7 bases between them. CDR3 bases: TGTGCCTGGAGTGTGTCGGGATACGAGCAGTACTTC. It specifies CAWSVSGYEQYF.

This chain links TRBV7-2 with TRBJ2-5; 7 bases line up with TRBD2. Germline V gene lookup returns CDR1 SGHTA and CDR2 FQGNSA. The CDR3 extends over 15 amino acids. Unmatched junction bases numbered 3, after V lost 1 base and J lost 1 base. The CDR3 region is CASSLGAGRQETQYF. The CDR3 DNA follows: TGTGCCAGCAGCTTAGGAGCGGGACGCCAAGAGACCCAGTACTTC.

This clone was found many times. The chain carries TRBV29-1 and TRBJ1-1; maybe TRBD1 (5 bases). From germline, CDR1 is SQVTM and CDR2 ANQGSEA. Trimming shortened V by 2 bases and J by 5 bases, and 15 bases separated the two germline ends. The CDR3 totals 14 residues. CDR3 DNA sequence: TGCAGCGTTGAAATGTCAGGGAGGGATACTGAAGCTTTCTTT. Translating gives CSVEMSGRDTEAFF.

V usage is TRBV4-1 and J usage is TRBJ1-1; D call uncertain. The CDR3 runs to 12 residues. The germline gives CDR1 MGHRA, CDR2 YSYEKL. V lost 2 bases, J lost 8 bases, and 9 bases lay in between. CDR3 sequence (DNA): TGCGCCAGCAGCCAACGGTCGGGGGAAGCTTTCTTT. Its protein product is CASSQRSGEAFF.

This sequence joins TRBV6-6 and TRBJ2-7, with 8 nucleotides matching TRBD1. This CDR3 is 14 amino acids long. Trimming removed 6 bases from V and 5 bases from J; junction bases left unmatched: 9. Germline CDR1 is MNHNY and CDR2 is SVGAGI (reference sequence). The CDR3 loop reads CASRHGQGLHEQYF. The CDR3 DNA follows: TGTGCCAGCAGGCACGGACAGGGTCTCCACGAGCAGTACTTC.

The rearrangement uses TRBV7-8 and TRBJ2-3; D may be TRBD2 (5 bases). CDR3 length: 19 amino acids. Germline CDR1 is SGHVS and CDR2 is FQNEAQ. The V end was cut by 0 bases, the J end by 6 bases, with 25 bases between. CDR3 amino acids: CASSLAFSVVESWRDTQYF. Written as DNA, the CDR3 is TGTGCCAGCAGCTTAGCTTTTTCCGTCGTAGAATCTTGGAGGGATACGCAGTATTTT.

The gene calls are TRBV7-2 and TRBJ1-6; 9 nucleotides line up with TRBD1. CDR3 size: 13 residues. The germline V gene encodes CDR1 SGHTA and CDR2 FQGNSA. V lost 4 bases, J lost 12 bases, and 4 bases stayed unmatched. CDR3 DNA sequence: TGTGCCAGCAGCTGGACAGGGGCTGAACCCCTCCACTTT. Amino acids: CASSWTGAEPLHF.

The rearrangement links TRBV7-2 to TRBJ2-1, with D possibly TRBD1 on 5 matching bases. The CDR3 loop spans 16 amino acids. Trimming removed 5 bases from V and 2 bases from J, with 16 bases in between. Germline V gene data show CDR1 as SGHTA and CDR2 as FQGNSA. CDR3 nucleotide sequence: TGTGCCAGCAGCCGGCGGACGGTCAGGGCCTACAATGAGCAGTTCTTC. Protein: CASSRRTVRAYNEQFF.

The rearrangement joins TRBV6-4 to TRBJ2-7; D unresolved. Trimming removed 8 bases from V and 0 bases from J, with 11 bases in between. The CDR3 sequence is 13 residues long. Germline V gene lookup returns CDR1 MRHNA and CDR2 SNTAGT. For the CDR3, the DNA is TGTGCCAGCCTACAGAAAGGCTCCTACGAGCAGTACTTC. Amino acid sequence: CASLQKGSYEQYF.

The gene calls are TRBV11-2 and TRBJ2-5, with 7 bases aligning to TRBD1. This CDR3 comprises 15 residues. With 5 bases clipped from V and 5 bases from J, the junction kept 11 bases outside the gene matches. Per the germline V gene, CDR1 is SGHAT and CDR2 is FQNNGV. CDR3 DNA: TGTGCCAGCAGCCCTGACAGGGCTTTAGTGGAGACCCAGTACTTC. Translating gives CASSPDRALVETQYF.

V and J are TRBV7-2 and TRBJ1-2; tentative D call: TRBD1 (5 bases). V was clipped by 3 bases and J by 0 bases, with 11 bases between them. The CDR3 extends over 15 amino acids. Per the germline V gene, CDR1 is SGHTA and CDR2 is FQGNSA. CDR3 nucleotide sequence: TGTGCCAGCAGCTTGGGGCACGGCCCTAACTATGGCTACACCTTC. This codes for CASSLGHGPNYGYTF.

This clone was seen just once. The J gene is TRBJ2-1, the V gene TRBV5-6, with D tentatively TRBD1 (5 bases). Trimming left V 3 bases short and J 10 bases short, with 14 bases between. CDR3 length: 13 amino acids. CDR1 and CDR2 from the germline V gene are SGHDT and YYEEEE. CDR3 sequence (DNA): TGTGCCAGCAGCTCACCCACAAAGGGGGAGCAGTTCTTC. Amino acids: CASSSPTKGEQFF.

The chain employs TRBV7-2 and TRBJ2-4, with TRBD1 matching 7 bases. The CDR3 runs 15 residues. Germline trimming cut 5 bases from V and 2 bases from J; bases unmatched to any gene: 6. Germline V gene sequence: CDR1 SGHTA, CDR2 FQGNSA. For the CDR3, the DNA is TGTGCCAGCAGCCCAGACAGGGTATCCAAAAACATTCAGTACTTC. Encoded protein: CASSPDRVSKNIQYF. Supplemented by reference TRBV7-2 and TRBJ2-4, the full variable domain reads GAGVSQSPSNKVTEKGKDVELRCDPISGHTALYWYRQSLGQGLEFLIYFQGNSAPDKSGLPSDRFSAERTGGSVSTLTIQRTQQEDSAVYLCASSPDRVSKNIQYFGAGTRLSVL.

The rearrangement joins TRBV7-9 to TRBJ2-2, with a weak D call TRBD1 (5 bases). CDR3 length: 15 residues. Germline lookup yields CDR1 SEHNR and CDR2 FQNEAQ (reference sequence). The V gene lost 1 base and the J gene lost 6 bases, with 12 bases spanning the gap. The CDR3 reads CASSLGQGFPGELFF. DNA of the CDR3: TGTGCCAGCAGCTTAGGGCAGGGCTTCCCCGGGGAGCTGTTTTTT.

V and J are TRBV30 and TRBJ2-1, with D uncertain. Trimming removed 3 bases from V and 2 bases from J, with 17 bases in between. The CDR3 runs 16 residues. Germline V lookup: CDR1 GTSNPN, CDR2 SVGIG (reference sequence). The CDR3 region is CAWSSEAVSPYNEQFF. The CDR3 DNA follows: TGTGCCTGGAGCAGTGAGGCGGTCTCCCCCTACAATGAGCAGTTCTTC. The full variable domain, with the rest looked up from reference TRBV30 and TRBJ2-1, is SQTIHQWPATLVQPVGSPLSLECTVEGTSNPNLYWYRQAAGRGLQLLFYSVGIGQISSEVPQNLSASRPQDRQFILSSKKLLLSDSGFYLCAWSSEAVSPYNEQFFGPGTRLTVL.